This T cell receptor (beta chain) was sequenced during a study of cytomegalovirus exposure and HLA in healthy donors. Trimming shortened V by 3 bases and J by 4 bases, and 9 bases separated the two germline ends. CDR1 is MNHEY, CDR2 SMNVEV, per germline (reference sequence). This CDR3 is built from 13 residues. Study-level results: Common viral pathogens seemed, in a later analysis, to connect with several of the most significant clusters.

PCR involved 60 Vbeta and 13 Jbeta primers. In the authors' workflow: Unique TCR beta chains numbered roughly 80 million in a later analysis, with roughly 11 million shared. This table comes from immunoSEQ multiplex PCR, and its TCRdb copy is limited to in-frame clones, with some not included. V, J and clone size are taken as reported in that table, and D and trimming were inferred from the DNA itself. There are 99,000 or so clones in the sample; around a tenth occur only once, and 5% to 6.5% lies in the top ten. This clone was observed a handful of times. Its antigen is not known. The same CDR3 can be traced to other DNA sequences in this sample.

The source of this sequence is a man in his forties in good health and CMV-seropositive. J is TRBJ1-1 and V is TRBV27, with unresolved D. Sequences were obtained from PBMCs. CDR3 DNA: TGTGCCAGCAGTTTTACGCGGGGCACTGAAGCTTTCTTT. It specifies CASSFTRGTEAFF.